The rows below give T cell receptor beta chains drawn from one sample of a study of chronic HIV infection and antiretroviral therapy. MiXCR was run by TCRdb on the 5' RACE reads, yielding one entry per CDR3 protein. Among more than 40,000 distinct CDR3 sequences, roughly 19% were seen once, and the ten largest hold under 3.5%. The sample comprised peripheral blood. These TCRs come from an adult who had HIV and had not received antiretroviral therapy, or was an uninfected healthy control (not recorded which). CDR3s include the opening cysteine and the closing phenylalanine or tryptophan. The D gene is left open where the match is weak. A row's size may be missing; if present it is once, few, many or a size class.

D gene,J gene,clone size,CDR3 length,V gene,CDR3 protein,CDR3 DNA
.,TRBJ2-3,.,11,TRBV11-2,CASSLEDTQYF,TGTGCCAGCAGCTTAGAAGATACGCAGTATTTT
.,TRBJ2-7,few,15,TRBV28,CASSSPGLGGYEQYF,TGTGCCAGCAGTTCCCCCGGACTAGGGGGCTACGAGCAGTACTTC
.,TRBJ2-2,few,19,TRBV3-1,CASSQDTLVERRGTGELFF,TGTGCCAGCAGCCAAGATACACTTGTGGAGCGGAGAGGGACCGGGGAGCTGTTTTTT
TRBD2,TRBJ2-5,few,14,TRBV29-1,CSVGVGERGETQYF,TGCAGCGTTGGTGTCGGGGAGCGGGGTGAGACCCAGTACTTC
TRBD2,TRBJ2-1,few,16,TRBV29-1,CSVPVASGFRGNEQFF,TGCAGCGTTCCAGTGGCTAGCGGGTTTAGGGGGAATGAGCAGTTCTTC
TRBD2,TRBJ2-7,few,16,TRBV28,CASSQVGGGSSYEQYF,TGTGCCAGCAGTCAAGTGGGGGGGGGATCCTCCTACGAGCAGTACTTC
.,TRBJ1-1,.,12,TRBV29-1,CSVQEGGRRAFF,TGCAGCGTCCAGGAAGGCGGCCGGCGAGCTTTCTTT
TRBD2,TRBJ2-6,.,19,TRBV9,CASSYALAGGGSGANVLTF,TGTGCCAGCAGCTACGCTTTAGCGGGAGGTGGCTCTGGGGCCAACGTCCTGACTTTC
.,TRBJ2-7,.,15,TRBV21-1,CASSKITQVAYEQYF,TGTGCCAGCAGCAAAATTACCCAGGTAGCCTACGAGCAGTACTTC
.,TRBJ2-2,.,14,TRBV27,CASSRLLHTGELFF,TGTGCCAGCAGTCGACTTCTTCACACCGGGGAGCTGTTTTTT
TRBD2,TRBJ2-7,few,15,TRBV10-2,CASSSTGLADPGQYF,TGCGCCAGCAGTTCGACTGGACTAGCGGACCCGGGGCAGTACTTC
TRBD1,TRBJ1-1,few,17,TRBV28,CASSLWALGQGGTEAFF,TGTGCCAGCAGTTTATGGGCCCTGGGACAGGGGGGAACTGAAGCTTTCTTT
.,TRBJ2-7,.,13,TRBV28,CASRIGTVDEQYF,TGTGCCAGCCGTATTGGGACGGTGGACGAGCAGTACTTC
TRBD1,TRBJ1-5,.,14,TRBV10-3,CAIRDTGVNQPQHF,TGTGCCATCAGGGATACAGGGGTCAATCAGCCCCAGCATTTT
.,TRBJ2-1,.,14,TRBV28,CASSLLSRNNEQFF,TGTGCCAGCAGTTTGTTGTCGCGAAACAATGAGCAGTTCTTC
.,TRBJ1-6,.,15,TRBV4-1,CASTQGGTLYSPLHF,TGCGCCAGCACCCAAGGGGGTACGCTTTATTCACCCCTCCACTTT
.,TRBJ2-1,.,13,TRBV12-3/TRBV12-4,CASSLSSYNEQFF,TGTGCCAGCAGTTTGAGCTCCTACAATGAGCAGTTCTTC
.,TRBJ2-7,.,14,TRBV28,CASSPGLLQGEQYF,TGTGCCAGCTCGCCGGGACTCTTACAGGGGGAGCAGTACTTC
TRBD1,TRBJ2-2,few,12,TRBV5-1,CASSRTGGELFF,TGCGCCAGCAGCCGGACAGGGGGGGAGCTGTTTTTT
TRBD1,TRBJ1-1,few,18,TRBV7-8,CASSLPRDRGRADTEAFF,TGTGCCAGCAGCTTACCAAGGGACAGGGGGCGGGCGGACACTGAAGCTTTCTTT
TRBD2,TRBJ2-1,.,15,TRBV28,CASRLMGTKYNEQFF,TGTGCCAGCAGGTTAATGGGGACTAAGTACAATGAGCAGTTCTTC